This T cell receptor (beta chain) came from a study of T-cell reconstitution after alpha-beta-depleted transplantation in children. Study results and caveats: At one year after transplant, newly produced T cells mostly accounted for T-cell counts and diversity. Expanded clones from the graft, numbering several hundred, reportedly supplied alpha-beta T cells about two months after transplant.

Concerning this clonotype: What it binds is not known.

CDR1 is LNHDA and CDR2 is SQIVND in the germline V gene (reference sequence). Germline trimming cut 4 bases from V and 6 bases from J; bases unmatched to any gene: 6. The CDR3 is 14 amino acids. TCRbeta library preparation incorporated unique molecular identifiers. TCRdb independently ran MiXCR on the PCR reads; one entry per CDR3 protein. The sample records a few hundred thousand distinct CDR3 sequences, 20% to 30% being singletons. This sequence joins TRBV19 and TRBJ1-5; 7 positions match TRBD1. The sample here was PBMCs, taken before TCRalphabeta/CD19-depleted stem cell transplant. This TCR was recovered from a boy younger than two with Wiskott-Aldrich syndrome, due to receive a stem cell transplant. The CDR3 DNA is TGTGCCAGTAGTACGATCAGGGGGGGTCAGCCCCAGCATTTT. Translated: CASSTIRGGQPQHF.